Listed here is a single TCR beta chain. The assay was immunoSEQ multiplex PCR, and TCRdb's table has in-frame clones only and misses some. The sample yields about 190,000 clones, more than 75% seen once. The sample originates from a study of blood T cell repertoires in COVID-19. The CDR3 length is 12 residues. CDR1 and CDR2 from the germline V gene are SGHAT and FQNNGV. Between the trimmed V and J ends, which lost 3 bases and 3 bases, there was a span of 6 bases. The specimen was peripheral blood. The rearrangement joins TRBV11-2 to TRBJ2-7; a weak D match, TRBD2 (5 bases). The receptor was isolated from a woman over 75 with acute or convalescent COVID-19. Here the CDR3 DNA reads TGTGCCAGCAGCTTTGAGGGCTACGAGCAGTACTTC. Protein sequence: CASSFEGYEQYF.